This T cell receptor (beta chain) is from a study of cytomegalovirus exposure and HLA in healthy donors. General study results and limits: Across donors, presence/absence analyses took sequencing depth to be roughly uniform. As was reported, the classifier diagnosed cytomegalovirus status with high specificity and sensitivity. Most of the TCR beta V segments (in an earlier analysis) were productive either about 90% or about 30% of the time.

This CDR3 region has 13 residues. The V end was cut by 0 bases, the J end by 6 bases, with 9 bases between. The germline V gene has CDR1 GTSNPN and CDR2 SVGIG (reference sequence). 60 Vbeta and 13 Jbeta primers were used in PCR. Methods used by the authors: A later analysis tallied about 80 million unique TCR beta chains, around 10 million of them shared. TCRdb's table, derived via immunoSEQ multiplex PCR, lists solely in-frame clones and lacks some. That table supplies the V and J calls and clone size; D and trimming were determined from the DNA. The table includes 66,000 or so clones, 80% to 90% detected once. A word on this clone: Its target is unknown.

The receptor was derived from a man younger than 40 in good health and CMV-seropositive. The V call is TRBV30, the J call TRBJ1-5; D uncertain. Material for sequencing was PBMCs. For the CDR3, the DNA is TGTGCCTGGAGTGTAAACAGTTTTCAGCCCCAGCATTTT. Translating it yields CAWSVNSFQPQHF.